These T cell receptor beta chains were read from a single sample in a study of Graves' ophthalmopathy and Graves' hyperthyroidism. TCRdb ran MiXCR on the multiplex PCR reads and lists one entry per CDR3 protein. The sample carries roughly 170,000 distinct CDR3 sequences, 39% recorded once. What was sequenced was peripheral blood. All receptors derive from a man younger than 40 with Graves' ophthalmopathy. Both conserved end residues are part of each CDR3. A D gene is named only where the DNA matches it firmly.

cdr3_aa: CASSEAIRAGELFF; j_call: TRBJ2-2; d_call: NA; v_call: TRBV6-1
cdr3_aa: CASTGVRQSAGYTF; j_call: TRBJ1-2; d_call: NA; v_call: TRBV28
cdr3_aa: CASRATGGYEQYF; j_call: TRBJ2-7; d_call: TRBD1; v_call: TRBV6-1
cdr3_aa: CASSLRTVNYGYTF; j_call: TRBJ1-2; d_call: NA; v_call: TRBV3-1
cdr3_aa: CASSFATVGLGANVLTF; j_call: TRBJ2-6; d_call: NA; v_call: TRBV7-2
cdr3_aa: CASSLAGSEQYF; j_call: TRBJ2-7; d_call: NA; v_call: TRBV7-8
cdr3_aa: CASSYSASGNTIYF; j_call: TRBJ1-3; d_call: NA; v_call: TRBV6-5
cdr3_aa: CASSFAIARAKNIQYF; j_call: TRBJ2-4; d_call: NA; v_call: TRBV12-3/TRBV12-4
cdr3_aa: CASSDWRGELFF; j_call: TRBJ2-2; d_call: NA; v_call: TRBV6-1
cdr3_aa: CASRSGGLQPQMNTEAFF; j_call: TRBJ1-1; d_call: NA; v_call: TRBV12-3/TRBV12-4
cdr3_aa: CASSLLGQGNDGYTF; j_call: TRBJ1-2; d_call: TRBD1; v_call: TRBV7-2
cdr3_aa: CASSFEGSYGYTF; j_call: TRBJ1-2; d_call: NA; v_call: TRBV27
cdr3_aa: CASSLLEVGANVLTF; j_call: TRBJ2-6; d_call: NA; v_call: TRBV11-2
cdr3_aa: CASSSHGGGQETQYF; j_call: TRBJ2-5; d_call: TRBD2; v_call: TRBV7-2
cdr3_aa: CASSTGTGGNNQPQHF; j_call: TRBJ1-5; d_call: TRBD1; v_call: TRBV19
cdr3_aa: CASSYRAGELFF; j_call: TRBJ2-2; d_call: NA; v_call: TRBV6-2/TRBV6-3
cdr3_aa: CASSPYGTSGSHEQYF; j_call: TRBJ2-7; d_call: TRBD2; v_call: TRBV12-3/TRBV12-4
cdr3_aa: CASSFYRSSYEQYF; j_call: TRBJ2-7; d_call: NA; v_call: TRBV13
cdr3_aa: CASSQGWGRDNEQYF; j_call: TRBJ2-7; d_call: NA; v_call: TRBV14
cdr3_aa: CASSQDVGLAYEQYF; j_call: TRBJ2-7; d_call: NA; v_call: TRBV4-2
cdr3_aa: CASSLRTRETQYF; j_call: TRBJ2-5; d_call: NA; v_call: TRBV7-2
cdr3_aa: CASLPLTGNNQPQHF; j_call: TRBJ1-5; d_call: TRBD1; v_call: TRBV6-1
cdr3_aa: CASSYWTFLHYEQYF; j_call: TRBJ2-7; d_call: NA; v_call: TRBV28
cdr3_aa: CASSIAGIQPQHF; j_call: TRBJ1-5; d_call: NA; v_call: TRBV19
cdr3_aa: CASSPGTVAVYSPLHF; j_call: TRBJ1-6; d_call: TRBD1; v_call: TRBV12-3/TRBV12-4
cdr3_aa: CASRRGGSMAYEQYF; j_call: TRBJ2-7; d_call: NA; v_call: TRBV6-1
cdr3_aa: CASNGGGEQYF; j_call: TRBJ2-7; d_call: NA; v_call: TRBV6-1
cdr3_aa: CASVIQGTEAFF; j_call: TRBJ1-1; d_call: NA; v_call: TRBV12-5
cdr3_aa: CAISTGGEDSPLHF; j_call: TRBJ1-6; d_call: TRBD1; v_call: TRBV10-3
cdr3_aa: CASSSGTDTPGGYTF; j_call: TRBJ1-2; d_call: NA; v_call: TRBV27
cdr3_aa: CASRTDLVVEQYF; j_call: TRBJ2-7; d_call: NA; v_call: TRBV6-1
cdr3_aa: CASRGADQETQYF; j_call: TRBJ2-5; d_call: NA; v_call: TRBV28
cdr3_aa: CASSYSIASPSLNYGYTF; j_call: TRBJ1-2; d_call: NA; v_call: TRBV6-2/TRBV6-3
cdr3_aa: CASSSPSSGNSYEQYF; j_call: TRBJ2-7; d_call: TRBD2; v_call: TRBV28
cdr3_aa: CASSYSTSGKYEQYF; j_call: TRBJ2-7; d_call: TRBD2; v_call: TRBV6-5
cdr3_aa: CASGAGGRWGQETQYF; j_call: TRBJ2-5; d_call: TRBD1; v_call: TRBV6-1
cdr3_aa: CASSLKAAANTGELFF; j_call: TRBJ2-2; d_call: NA; v_call: TRBV27
cdr3_aa: CANGDGFYGYTF; j_call: TRBJ1-2; d_call: NA; v_call: TRBV6-1
cdr3_aa: CSLVGQPNTEAFF; j_call: TRBJ1-1; d_call: NA; v_call: TRBV29-1
cdr3_aa: CASSFPRADQETQYF; j_call: TRBJ2-5; d_call: NA; v_call: TRBV6-2/TRBV6-3
cdr3_aa: CASSLAWPPRYF; j_call: TRBJ2-5; d_call: NA; v_call: TRBV28
cdr3_aa: CASSQDPPGALWTTEAFF; j_call: TRBJ1-1; d_call: NA; v_call: TRBV4-3
cdr3_aa: CASSGGREALKETQYF; j_call: TRBJ2-5; d_call: TRBD2; v_call: TRBV9
cdr3_aa: CASSPKGGGGSSYNSPLHF; j_call: TRBJ1-6; d_call: NA; v_call: TRBV12-3/TRBV12-4
cdr3_aa: CASSEDLAGPYEQYF; j_call: TRBJ2-7; d_call: TRBD2; v_call: TRBV6-1
cdr3_aa: CASGGLAGGEQYF; j_call: TRBJ2-7; d_call: TRBD2; v_call: TRBV6-2/TRBV6-3
cdr3_aa: CASRNGGDGSYEQYF; j_call: TRBJ2-7; d_call: NA; v_call: TRBV28
cdr3_aa: CASSPARAHEQYF; j_call: TRBJ2-7; d_call: NA; v_call: TRBV6-1
cdr3_aa: CASSPQAGDYGYTF; j_call: TRBJ1-2; d_call: NA; v_call: TRBV12-3/TRBV12-4
cdr3_aa: CSVEGVGQPSYEQYF; j_call: TRBJ2-7; d_call: TRBD1; v_call: TRBV29-1
cdr3_aa: CASSSAGPFYEQYF; j_call: TRBJ2-7; d_call: NA; v_call: TRBV28
cdr3_aa: CASSFPTPRGQGLMKAFF; j_call: TRBJ1-1; d_call: TRBD1; v_call: TRBV28
cdr3_aa: CASSPGHPYGYTF; j_call: TRBJ1-2; d_call: NA; v_call: TRBV12-3/TRBV12-4
cdr3_aa: CASSFTGTTEAFF; j_call: TRBJ1-1; d_call: NA; v_call: TRBV6-2/TRBV6-3
cdr3_aa: CASSADSPYQPQHF; j_call: TRBJ1-5; d_call: NA; v_call: TRBV7-9